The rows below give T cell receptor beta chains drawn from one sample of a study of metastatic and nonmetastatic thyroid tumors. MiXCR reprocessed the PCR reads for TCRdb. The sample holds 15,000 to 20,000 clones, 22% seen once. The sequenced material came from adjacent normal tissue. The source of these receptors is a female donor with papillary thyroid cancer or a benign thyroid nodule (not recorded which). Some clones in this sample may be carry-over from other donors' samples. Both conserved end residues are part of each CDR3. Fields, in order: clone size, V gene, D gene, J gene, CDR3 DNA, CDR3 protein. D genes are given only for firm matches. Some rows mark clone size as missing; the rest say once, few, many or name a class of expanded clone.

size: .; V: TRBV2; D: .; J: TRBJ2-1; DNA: TGTGCCAGCAGTGAAGGCTTGGGGACCCCGGACAATGAGCAGTTCTTC; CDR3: CASSEGLGTPDNEQFF
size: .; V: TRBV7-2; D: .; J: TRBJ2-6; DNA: TGTGCCAGCAGCTTAGCGGGGGCTTCGGGGGCCAACGTCCTGACTTTC; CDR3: CASSLAGASGANVLTF
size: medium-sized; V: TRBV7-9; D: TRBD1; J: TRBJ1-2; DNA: TGTGCCAGCAGCCGTGGGGGTACAGGGGCCTATGGCTACACCTTC; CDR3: CASSRGGTGAYGYTF
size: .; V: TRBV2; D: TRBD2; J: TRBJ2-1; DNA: TGTGCCAGCAGTGTGGACGGGGGGGCATACAATGAGCAGTTCTTC; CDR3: CASSVDGGAYNEQFF
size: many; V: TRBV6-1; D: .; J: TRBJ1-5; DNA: TGTGCCAGCAGTCCTCTGATGGGGGGGGGGCAGCCCCAGCATTTT; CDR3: CASSPLMGGGQPQHF
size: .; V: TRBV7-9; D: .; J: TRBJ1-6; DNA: TGTGCCAGCAGCTTAGGAGACAGCAGTAATTCACCCCTCCACTTT; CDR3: CASSLGDSSNSPLHF
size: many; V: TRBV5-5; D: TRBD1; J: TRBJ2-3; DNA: TGTGCCAGCAGCACACGACAGGGAACACACACAGATACGCAGTATTTT; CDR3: CASSTRQGTHTDTQYF
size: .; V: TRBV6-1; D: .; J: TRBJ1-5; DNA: TGTGCCAGCAAATTTGGGGGGTTAGGCAATCAGCCCCAGCATTTT; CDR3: CASKFGGLGNQPQHF
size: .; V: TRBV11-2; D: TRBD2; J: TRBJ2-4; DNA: TGTGCCAGCAGCTCCCCGGGACTAGCGGACTCCGGAACCATCTTC; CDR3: CASSSPGLADSGTIF
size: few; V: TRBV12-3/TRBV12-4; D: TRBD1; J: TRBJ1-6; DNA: TGTGCCAGCACCCCGACAGGGACAGGGAATTCACCCCTCCACTTT; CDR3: CASTPTGTGNSPLHF
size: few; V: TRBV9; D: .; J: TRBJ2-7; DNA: TGTGCCAGCAGCCGCGACCCCGACAGCTACGAGCAGTACTTC; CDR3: CASSRDPDSYEQYF
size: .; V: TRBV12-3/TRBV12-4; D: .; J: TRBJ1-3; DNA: TGTGCCAGCAGCCCTAGCTACCGACTGGAACCCCCTGGAAACACCATATATTTT; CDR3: CASSPSYRLEPPGNTIYF
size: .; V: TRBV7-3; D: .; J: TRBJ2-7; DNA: TGTGCCAGCAGCAAAACAACCCGGGACATTGACTACGAGCAGTACTTC; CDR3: CASSKTTRDIDYEQYF
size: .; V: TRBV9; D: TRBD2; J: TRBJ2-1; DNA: TGTGCCAGCAGCGTAGGGACTAGCGGGGGGGCCTACAATGAGCAGTTCTTC; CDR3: CASSVGTSGGAYNEQFF
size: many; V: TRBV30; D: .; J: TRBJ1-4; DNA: TGTGCCTGGAGTGTACAAGGGTTGGCTGAAAAACTGTTTTTT; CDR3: CAWSVQGLAEKLFF
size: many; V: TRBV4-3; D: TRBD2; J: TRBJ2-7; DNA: TGCGCCAGCAGCCAAGATTTAGGACTAGGGACCGCAGGCGAGCAGTACTTC; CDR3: CASSQDLGLGTAGEQYF
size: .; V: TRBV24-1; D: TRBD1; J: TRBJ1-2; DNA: TGTGCCACCAGTGATCGCCGGGACAGGGACGGTCTGTATGGCTACACCTTC; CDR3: CATSDRRDRDGLYGYTF
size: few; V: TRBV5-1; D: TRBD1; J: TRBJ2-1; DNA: TGCGCCAGCAGCACCCGGACAGGGAACAATGAGCAGTTCTTC; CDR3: CASSTRTGNNEQFF
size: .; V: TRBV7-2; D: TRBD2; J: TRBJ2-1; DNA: TGTGCCAGCAGCTTAGCTAGCGGGTTCAACAATGAGCAGTTCTTC; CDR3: CASSLASGFNNEQFF
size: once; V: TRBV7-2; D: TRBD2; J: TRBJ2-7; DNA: TGTGCCAGCAGCGTGACTAGCGGAACAACCTACGAGCAGTACTTC; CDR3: CASSVTSGTTYEQYF
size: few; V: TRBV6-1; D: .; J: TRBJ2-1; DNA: TGTGCCAGCATGGGCACGAGCTCCTACAATGAGCAGTTCTTC; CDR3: CASMGTSSYNEQFF
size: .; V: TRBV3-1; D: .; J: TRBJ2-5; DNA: TGTGCCAGCAGCCAAGAAGGAAGGGTAGCTGTTCAGACCCAGTACTTC; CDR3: CASSQEGRVAVQTQYF
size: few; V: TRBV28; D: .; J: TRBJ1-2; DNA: TGTGCCAGCAGTTTAGACAGGATTTTCTATGGCTACACCTTC; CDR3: CASSLDRIFYGYTF
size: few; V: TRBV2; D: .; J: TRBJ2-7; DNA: TGTGCCAGCACCGCGACAGCAGCCGAGCAGTACTTC; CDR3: CASTATAAEQYF
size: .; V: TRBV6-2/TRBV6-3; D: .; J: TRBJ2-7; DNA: TGTGCCAGCAGTTACCAAACCGGGAGCTACGAGCAGTACTTC; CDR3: CASSYQTGSYEQYF
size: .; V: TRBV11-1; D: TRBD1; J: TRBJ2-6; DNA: TGTGCCAGCAGCCGAGGACAGGGGAGGTTCGGGTCCAACGTCCTGACTTTC; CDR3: CASSRGQGRFGSNVLTF
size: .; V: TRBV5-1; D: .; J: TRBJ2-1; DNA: TGCGCCAGCATAGGGAATTCGTATGAGCAGTTCTTC; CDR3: CASIGNSYEQFF
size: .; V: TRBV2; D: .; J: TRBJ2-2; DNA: TGTGCCAGCAGTGATGGCAGACCCCACACCGGGGAGCTGTTTTTT; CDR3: CASSDGRPHTGELFF
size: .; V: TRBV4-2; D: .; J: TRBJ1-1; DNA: TGTGCCAGCAGCCAAGACCCGTCCCTCGGGGGAACTGAAGCTTTCTTT; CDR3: CASSQDPSLGGTEAFF
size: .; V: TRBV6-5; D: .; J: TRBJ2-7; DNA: TGTGCCAGCAGTTACTCGCTTCGCGGCGGAAAATACGAGCAGTACTTC; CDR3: CASSYSLRGGKYEQYF
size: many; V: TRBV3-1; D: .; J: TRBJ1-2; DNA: TGTGCCAGCACTGACTCGGGTGACTATGGCTACACCTTC; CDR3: CASTDSGDYGYTF
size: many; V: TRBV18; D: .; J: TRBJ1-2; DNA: TGTGCCAGCTCACCATTATTCCCGGGAGAGGGATATGGCTACACCTTC; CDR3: CASSPLFPGEGYGYTF
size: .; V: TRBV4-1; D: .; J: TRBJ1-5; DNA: TGCGCCAGCAGCCAAGATCAGGCGGCCGGTCAGCCCCAGCATTTT; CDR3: CASSQDQAAGQPQHF
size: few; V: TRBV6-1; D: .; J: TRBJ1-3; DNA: TGTGCCAGCAGCCCGGACGCCAGCTCTGGAAACACCATATATTTT; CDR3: CASSPDASSGNTIYF
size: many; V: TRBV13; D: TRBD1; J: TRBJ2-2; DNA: TGTGCCAGCAGCTCGGGACAGGGTCGTTCCGGGGAGCTGTTTTTT; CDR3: CASSSGQGRSGELFF
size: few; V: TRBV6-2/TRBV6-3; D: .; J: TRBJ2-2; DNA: TGTGCCAGCAGTGCGAGGGACTCGAACACCGGGGAGCTGTTTTTT; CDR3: CASSARDSNTGELFF
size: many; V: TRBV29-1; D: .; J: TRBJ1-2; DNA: TGCAGCGTTGGCTCACGGCAGACCACCTCTATGTGGGGCTACACCTTC; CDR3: CSVGSRQTTSMWGYTF
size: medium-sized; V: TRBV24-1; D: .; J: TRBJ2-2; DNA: TGTGCCACCAGTGATGGGGGCGTCGACACCGGGGAGCTGTTTTTT; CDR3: CATSDGGVDTGELFF
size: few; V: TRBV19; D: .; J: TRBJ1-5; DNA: TGTGCCAGTACCGTTGGGGGGACTCAGCCCCAGCATTTT; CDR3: CASTVGGTQPQHF
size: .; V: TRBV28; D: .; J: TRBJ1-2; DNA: TGTGCCAGCAGTTTACCGCAGGGACTACCCTATGGCTACACCTTC; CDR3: CASSLPQGLPYGYTF
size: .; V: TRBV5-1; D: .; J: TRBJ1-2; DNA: TGCGCCAGCAGCTCCGGACGTGGGTCCGGCTACACCTTC; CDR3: CASSSGRGSGYTF
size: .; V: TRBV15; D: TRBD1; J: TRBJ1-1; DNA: TGTGCCACCAGCGGGACAGGGAGGTGGACTGAAGCTTTCTTT; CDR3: CATSGTGRWTEAFF
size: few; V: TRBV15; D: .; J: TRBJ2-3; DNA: TGTGCCACCATCAGAGATGGCCAGTGCACAGATACGCAGTATTTT; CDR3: CATIRDGQCTDTQYF
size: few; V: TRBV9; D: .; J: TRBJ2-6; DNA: TGTGCCAGCAGCGTTATTCCTGGGGCCGCTGGGGCCAACGTCCTGACTTTC; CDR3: CASSVIPGAAGANVLTF
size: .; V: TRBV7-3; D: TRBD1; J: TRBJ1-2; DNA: TGTGCCAGCGCTCAGTCACAGGGGAGTTTAGATGGCTACACCTTC; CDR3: CASAQSQGSLDGYTF
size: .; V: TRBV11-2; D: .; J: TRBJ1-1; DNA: TGTGCCAGCAGCTTTGACGGTCAGGTGGGCTCTGAAGCTTTCTTT; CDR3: CASSFDGQVGSEAFF
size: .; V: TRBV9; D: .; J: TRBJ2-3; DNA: TGTGCCAGCAGCCCGCGGCCCGTCACAGATACGCAGTATTTT; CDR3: CASSPRPVTDTQYF
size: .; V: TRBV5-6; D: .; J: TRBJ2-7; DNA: TGTGCCAGCAGCTTCCCCGGGAATGGCAGGTACGAACAGTACTTC; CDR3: CASSFPGNGRYEQYF
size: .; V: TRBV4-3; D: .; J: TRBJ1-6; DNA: TGCGCCAGCACCCCCGACCGGGAAAGCAATTCACCCCTCCACTTT; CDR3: CASTPDRESNSPLHF
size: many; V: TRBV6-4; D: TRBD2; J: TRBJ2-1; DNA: TGTGCCTGTGCCGCCGCGACTAGCGGGACCCACCCATACTACAATGAGCAGTTCTTC; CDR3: CACAAATSGTHPYYNEQFF
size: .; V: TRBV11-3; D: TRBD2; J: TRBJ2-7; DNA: TGTGCCAGCAGCTTACGAGCTAGCGGCTCCGAGCAGTACTTC; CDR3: CASSLRASGSEQYF